This section outlines one T cell receptor beta chain sequence together with its context. Followed over time, Seattle patients had been enrolled while infection was active. The record originates from a study of blood T cell repertoires in COVID-19. Across the whole study: The origin of the acute and convalescent COVID-19 samples was the United States, Italy and Spain. In each case, the material was cDNA or gDNA derived from T cells, B-cell-depleted T cells, or PBMCs.

The data were produced by immunoSEQ multiplex PCR, yet TCRdb's version contains in-frame clones alone and is incomplete. The sample shows about 220,000 clones, roughly 85% of them seen only once. The source is a woman in her 70s with COVID-19, enrolled during active disease. Sequencing was performed on peripheral blood.

In DNA, the CDR3 is TGTGCCAGCAGCCAACGGGGCAGGGGAGATGAAAAACTGTTTTTT. Amino acid sequence: CASSQRGRGDEKLFF. This chain connects TRBV3-1 (or the pseudogene TRBV3-2) to TRBJ1-4; a possible D gene is TRBD1 (6 bases). The CDR3 spans 15 residues. Germline CDR1 and CDR2: LGHDT and YNNKEL (reference sequence). V shed 2 bases and J shed 6 bases, with 13 bases lying between them.